This T cell receptor (beta chain) was identified in a study of T cells in Graves' hyperthyroidism and ophthalmopathy. Patients showing uncontrolled infection, other autoimmune disease, pregnancy or lactation were ineligible. The diagnoses drew upon clinical symptoms, serum thyroxine and TRAb, thyroid ultrasound and orbital computed tomography. Amplification of TCR beta CDR3 regions was performed using RNA transcripts as template. HTBI primers were employed in a first-round RT-PCR of the TCR CDR3. TCRdb called the multiplex PCR reads again in MiXCR, with one record for every CDR3 protein. The repertoire holds around 600,000 distinct CDR3 sequences, with 45% as singletons. The germline V and J ends were trimmed by 3 bases and 1 base, with 12 bases remaining between them. This CDR3 has 14 amino acids. The germline gives CDR1 DFQATT, CDR2 SNEGSKA (reference sequence).

The sequencing input was peripheral blood or thyroid tissue (not recorded which). The chain is built from TRBV20-1 and TRBJ2-5; the D is unclear. This clonotype originated in an adult man with Graves' disease, either hyperthyroidism or ophthalmopathy (not recorded which). CDR3 sequence reads: CSASRWATQETQYF. CDR3 DNA sequence: TGCAGTGCTAGCCGCTGGGCGACCCAAGAGACCCAGTACTTC.